The T cell receptor (beta chain) described here comes from a study of early T cells in non-severe SARS-CoV-2 infection. TCRdb recomputed calls from the 5' RACE reads with MiXCR, one row per CDR3 protein. The sample holds about 30,000 distinct CDR3 sequences, about 6% seen once. The table lists this clonotype with many counts. Source material: whole blood. The clonotype originates from an adult who was a healthcare worker with PCR-confirmed SARS-CoV-2 infection or an uninfected control (not recorded which).

CDR3 amino acids: CASSDPSGRLRSGYTF. CDR3 nucleotides: TGTGCCAGCAGTGACCCCTCGGGACGCCTCCGGTCTGGCTACACCTTC. This chain links TRBV6-4 with TRBJ1-2, with D tentatively TRBD1 (5 bases). The germline CDR1 and CDR2 sequences are MRHNA and SNTAGT. Between the trimmed V and J ends, which lost 2 bases and 7 bases, there was a span of 20 bases. This CDR3 spans 16 amino acids.